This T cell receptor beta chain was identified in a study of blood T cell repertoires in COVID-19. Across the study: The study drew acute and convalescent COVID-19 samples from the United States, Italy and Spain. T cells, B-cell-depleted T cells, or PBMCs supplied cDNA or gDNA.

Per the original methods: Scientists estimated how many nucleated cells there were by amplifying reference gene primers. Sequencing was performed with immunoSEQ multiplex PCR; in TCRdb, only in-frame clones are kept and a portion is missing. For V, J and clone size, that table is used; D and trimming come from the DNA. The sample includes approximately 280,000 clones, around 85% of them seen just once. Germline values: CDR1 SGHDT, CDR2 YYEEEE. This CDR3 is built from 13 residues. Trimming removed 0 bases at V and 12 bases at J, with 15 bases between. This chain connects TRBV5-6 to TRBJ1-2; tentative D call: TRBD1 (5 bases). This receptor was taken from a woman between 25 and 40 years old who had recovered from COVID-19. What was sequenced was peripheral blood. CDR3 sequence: CASSLVVRGYDTF. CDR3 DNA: TGTGCCAGCAGCTTGGTAGTACGGGGGTACGACACCTTC.